The entry below describes one T cell receptor (beta chain). Its specific antigen is unknown. It has no much larger one-base neighbor in the sample; base qualities were not kept. The CDR3 regions of human TCRbeta chains were subjected to immunosequencing. As for how the authors treated the data: Repertoire TCRs were matched against a reference library of SARS-CoV-2-specific TCRs generated with the MIRA antigen-specificity platform. Breadth was defined as the fraction of unique TCRs that were SARS-CoV-2-associated, and depth was defined as the fraction of total T cells that were SARS-CoV-2-associated. Using the MIRA data, every spike-specific TCR was mapped to the spike region that the TCR reacted to and assigned to either a CD4 or a CD8 class. Log10-transformed breadth and depth values were compared by one-way ANOVA with Sidak's multiple comparisons tests. TCRdb holds this immuneACCESS table with in-frame rearrangements only. Some clones are missing; in checked studies, unresolved V genes explain under half, and the rest has no known cause. That table gives V, J and clone size, and the DNA gave D and trimming. The sample includes about 99,000 clones, with 87% observed a single time. The top ten clones comprise 2.5% to 3% of the sample.

These data originate in a study of T cell responses to AZD1222 COVID-19 vaccine (dated by TCRdb to about 2021). In the study overall: AZD1222 recipients with second doses at about 4 weeks or about 12 weeks were pooled, because spike-specific TCR depth and breadth did not differ between schedules. TCR sequencing covered 233 trial participants: about 210 given two doses of AZD1222 and some 25 given two doses of MenACWY control vaccine. Trial participants were enrolled by age into subgroups of 18-55, 56-69 and 70-plus years, and roughly 150, 30 and 60 TCR-sequenced participants, respectively, were included in these subgroups. Study-wide findings and limitations: Only six or seven AZD1222 recipients were SARS-CoV-2 seropositive at baseline, limiting conclusions about previously exposed vaccinees. In the small 56-69-year group, the increase in depth fell short of significance, most likely because of low power. The whole spike protein was spanned by vaccine-associated CD4 TCRs, and dominant responses were seen in regions 160-218 and 743-854. Because no day 14 peak-response samples were available, the repertoires could be characterized only after the peak T cell response. Participants were mostly white British, with more females than males. The authors suggested clonal diversity may have been underestimated. After two AZD1222 doses, both the breadth and the depth of spike-specific TCRs were significantly higher than at day 0 and than in MenACWY recipients. Reportedly, close to half of the unique spike-specific TCRs recognized epitopes lying outside the regions that are mutated in the B.1.351 and B.1.1.7 variants.

This specimen's time point label, interpreted: baseline before first vaccination. Vaccinee samples were obtained from the UK trials COV001 and COV002, which included a single-blind randomized controlled phase 2/3 trial of AZD1222 (ChAdOx1 nCoV-19) in healthy adults. For TCRbeta chain sequencing, PBMC samples were collected from trial participants at day 0 and at day 28 after the second dose. There are 15 amino acids in the CDR3, from cysteine to phenylalanine inclusive. The read is trimmed to its CDR3 DNA, 45 bases read in frame from base 1. CDR1 and CDR2 are drawn from the germline V gene (reference sequence): SGHNT, YYREEE. V and J are truncated by 4 bases and 4 bases respectively, leaving an intervening sequence of 14 bases.

This clonotype was sampled from an adult in good health. The sample in question was peripheral blood, obtained on day 0 of AZD1222 vaccination. Here the chain combines TRBV5-4 and TRBJ2-2; the D gene cannot be named for sure. The encoded CDR3 is CASSQESLGTGELFF. The bases read TGTGCCAGCAGCCAAGAGAGTTTGGGCACCGGGGAGCTGTTTTTT.